This T cell receptor (beta chain) comes out of a study of graft-versus-host responses after intestinal transplantation. Study details: Recipients were given multivisceral, liver-intestinal, or isolated intestinal transplants. Anti-thymocyte globulin induction preceded about three years of tacrolimus and steroid maintenance in all recipients. Findings and caveats of the study: The recipient marrow held GvH clones, and some of them showed up first in ileum or blood. Graft-donor T cell macrochimerism in patients accompanied high graft-versus-host to host-versus-graft clonal ratios in allografts.

Germline V CDR1 and CDR2: WNHNN, SYGVQD (reference sequence). V shed 2 bases and J 5 bases; nucleotides not matched to a gene: 7. This CDR3 has 16 residues. Measured with immunoSEQ multiplex PCR; TCRdb has only the in-frame clones, and not every one. Counted here are 85,000 to 100,000 clones, 90% occurring once; the ten biggest clones make up 0.095% to 0.11%. Of note for this clone: The antigen remains undetermined.

The specimen was unstimulated CD4+ T cells sorted from spleen or lymph node cells, collected before intestinal transplant. This TCR came from a human donor who received an intestinal transplant. The V gene is TRBV10-1, the J gene TRBJ2-2; 8 bases are a match to TRBD1. The CDR3 region has the DNA TGCGCCAGCAGTGAGATCCAGGGGGCTTGGACCGGGGAGCTGTTTTTT. Amino acid sequence: CASSEIQGAWTGELFF.